This T cell receptor (beta chain) was captured in a study of yellow fever vaccine responses in identical twins. General study findings and limits: Reportedly, the response of twins' T cells to the vaccine seemed partly convergent, partly personalized.

CDR1 and CDR2 (germline): SQVTM, ANQGSEA. The trim removed 3 bases at V and 2 bases at J, leaving 3 bases unmatched. This CDR3 contains 13 residues. TCRdb analysed the RT-PCR reads with MiXCR anew, one entry per CDR3 protein. The sample contains approximately 12,000 distinct CDR3 sequences, roughly 81% of which appear only once. Remarks on this clonotype: The antigen remains undetermined.

The sample in question was T cells from blood (PBMCs), unsorted or a sorted subset (not recorded which), obtained before or after yellow fever vaccination (not recorded which). This sequence joins TRBV29-1 and TRBJ2-5, with 7 bases identical to TRBD1. The origin of this receptor is a woman under 30 who received the yellow fever vaccine. The CDR3 DNA sequence: TGCAGCGTTGAGGGGACAGTTCAAGAGACCCAGTACTTC. Amino acid sequence: CSVEGTVQETQYF.